This T cell receptor beta chain was recorded in a study of blood T cell repertoires in COVID-19. Overall study: Acute-phase and convalescent COVID-19 samples originated in the United States, Italy and Spain. T cells, B-cell-depleted T cells, or PBMCs supplied cDNA or gDNA.

Some clones are missing from TCRdb's copy, which holds only in-frame ones; the method was immunoSEQ multiplex PCR. The sample carries around 250,000 clones, 89% recorded once. The CDR3 has 15 amino acids. After removal of 5 bases from V and 4 bases from J, the junction contained 5 bases not matched to a gene. The germline CDR1 and CDR2 sequences are SEHNR and FQNEAQ (reference sequence). This clonotype was obtained from a woman between 40 and 55 years old who had recovered from COVID-19. This chain joins TRBV7-9 and TRBJ1-4, with 9 bases aligning to TRBD1. What was sequenced was peripheral blood. The CDR3 coding sequence is TGTGCCAGCAGCATAAGGACAGGGGATAATGAAAAACTGTTTTTT. Protein sequence: CASSIRTGDNEKLFF. The full variable domain, completed using reference TRBV7-9 and TRBJ1-4, is DTGVSQNPRHKITKRGQNVTFRCDPISEHNRLYWYRQTLGQGPEFLTYFQNEAQLEKSRLLSDRFSAERPKGSFSTLEIQRTEQGDSAMYLCASSIRTGDNEKLFFGSGTQLSVL.